Sequencing of this T cell receptor beta chain was carried out in a study of blood T cell repertoires in COVID-19. Across the study: The United States, Italy and Spain supplied acute and convalescent COVID-19 samples. In each case, the material was cDNA or gDNA derived from T cells, B-cell-depleted T cells, or PBMCs.

From germline, CDR1 is SGHRS and CDR2 YFSETQ. V dropped 0 bases and J dropped 5 bases, with 14 bases sitting between them. The CDR3 totals 15 residues. The method was immunoSEQ multiplex PCR; TCRdb's version includes in-frame clones alone and lacks a portion of them. Of almost 350,000 clones listed, roughly nine tenths were seen once; the top ten hold over 3.5%. This TCR was sampled from a woman aged 55-75 years with COVID-19, enrolled during active disease. V gene TRBV5-1 combines with J gene TRBJ1-1; D remains unclear. The sample consisted of peripheral blood. The DNA of the CDR3 is TGCGCCAGCAGCTTGGGCTCAACCATCGGGACTGAAGCTTTCTTT. Encoded protein: CASSLGSTIGTEAFF.